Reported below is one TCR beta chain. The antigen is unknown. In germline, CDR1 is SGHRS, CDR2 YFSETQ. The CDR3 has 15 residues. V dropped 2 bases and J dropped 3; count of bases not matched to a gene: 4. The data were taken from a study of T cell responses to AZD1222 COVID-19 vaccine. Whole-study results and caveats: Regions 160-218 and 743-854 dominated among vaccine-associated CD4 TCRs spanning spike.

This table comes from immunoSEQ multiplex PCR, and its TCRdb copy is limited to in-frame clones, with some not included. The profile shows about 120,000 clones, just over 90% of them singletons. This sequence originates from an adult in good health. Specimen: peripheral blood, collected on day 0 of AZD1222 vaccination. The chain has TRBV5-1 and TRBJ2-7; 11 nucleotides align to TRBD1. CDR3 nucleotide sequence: TGCGCCAGCAGCTTCGGGACAGGGGGGTTCTACGAGCAGTACTTC. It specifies CASSFGTGGFYEQYF.